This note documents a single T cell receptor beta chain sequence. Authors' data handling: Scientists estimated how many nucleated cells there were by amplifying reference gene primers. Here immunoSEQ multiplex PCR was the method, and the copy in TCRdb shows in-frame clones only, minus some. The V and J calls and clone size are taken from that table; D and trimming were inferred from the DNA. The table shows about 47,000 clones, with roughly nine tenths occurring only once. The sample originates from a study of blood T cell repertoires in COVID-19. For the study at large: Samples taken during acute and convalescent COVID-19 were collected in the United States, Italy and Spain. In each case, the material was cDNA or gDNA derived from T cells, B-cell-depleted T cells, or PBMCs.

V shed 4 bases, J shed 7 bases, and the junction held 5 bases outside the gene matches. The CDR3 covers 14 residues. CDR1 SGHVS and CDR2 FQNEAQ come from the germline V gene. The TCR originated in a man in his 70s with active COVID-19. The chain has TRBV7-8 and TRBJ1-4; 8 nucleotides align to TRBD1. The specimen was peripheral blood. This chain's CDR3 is CASSSPGQVEKLFF. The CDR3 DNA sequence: TGTGCCAGCAGCTCTCCGGGACAGGTTGAAAAACTGTTTTTT.